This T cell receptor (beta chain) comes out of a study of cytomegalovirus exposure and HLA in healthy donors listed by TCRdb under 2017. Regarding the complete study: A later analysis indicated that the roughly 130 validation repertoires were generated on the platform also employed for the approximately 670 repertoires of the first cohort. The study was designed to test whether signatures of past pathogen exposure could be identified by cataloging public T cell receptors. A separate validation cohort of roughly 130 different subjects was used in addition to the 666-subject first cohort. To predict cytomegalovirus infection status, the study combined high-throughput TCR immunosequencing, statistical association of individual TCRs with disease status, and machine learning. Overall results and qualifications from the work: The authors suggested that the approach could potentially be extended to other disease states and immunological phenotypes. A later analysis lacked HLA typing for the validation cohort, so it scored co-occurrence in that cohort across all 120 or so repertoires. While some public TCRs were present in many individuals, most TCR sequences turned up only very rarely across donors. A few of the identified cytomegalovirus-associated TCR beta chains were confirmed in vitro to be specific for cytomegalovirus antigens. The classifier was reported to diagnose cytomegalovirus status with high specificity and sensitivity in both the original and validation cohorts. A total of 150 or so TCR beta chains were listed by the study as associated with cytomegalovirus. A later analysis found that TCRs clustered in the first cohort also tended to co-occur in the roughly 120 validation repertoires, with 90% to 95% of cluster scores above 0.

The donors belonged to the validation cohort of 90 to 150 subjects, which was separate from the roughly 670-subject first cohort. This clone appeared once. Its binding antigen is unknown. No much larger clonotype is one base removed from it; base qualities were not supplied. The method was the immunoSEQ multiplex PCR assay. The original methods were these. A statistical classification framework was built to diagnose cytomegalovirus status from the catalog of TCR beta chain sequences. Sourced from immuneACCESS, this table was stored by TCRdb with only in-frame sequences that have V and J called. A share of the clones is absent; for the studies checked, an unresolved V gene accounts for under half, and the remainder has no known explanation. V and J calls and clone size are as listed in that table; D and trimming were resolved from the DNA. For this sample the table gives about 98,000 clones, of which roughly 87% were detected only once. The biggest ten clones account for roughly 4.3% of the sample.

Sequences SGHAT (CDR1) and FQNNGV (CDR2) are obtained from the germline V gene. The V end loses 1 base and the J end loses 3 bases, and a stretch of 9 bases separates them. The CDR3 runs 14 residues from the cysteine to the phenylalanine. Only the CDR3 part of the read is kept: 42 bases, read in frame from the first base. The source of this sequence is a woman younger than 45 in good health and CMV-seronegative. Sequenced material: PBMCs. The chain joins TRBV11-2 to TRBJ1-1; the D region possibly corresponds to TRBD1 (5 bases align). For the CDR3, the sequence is CASSLVGGDTEAFF. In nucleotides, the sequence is TGTGCCAGCAGCTTAGTAGGAGGGGACACTGAAGCTTTCTTT.